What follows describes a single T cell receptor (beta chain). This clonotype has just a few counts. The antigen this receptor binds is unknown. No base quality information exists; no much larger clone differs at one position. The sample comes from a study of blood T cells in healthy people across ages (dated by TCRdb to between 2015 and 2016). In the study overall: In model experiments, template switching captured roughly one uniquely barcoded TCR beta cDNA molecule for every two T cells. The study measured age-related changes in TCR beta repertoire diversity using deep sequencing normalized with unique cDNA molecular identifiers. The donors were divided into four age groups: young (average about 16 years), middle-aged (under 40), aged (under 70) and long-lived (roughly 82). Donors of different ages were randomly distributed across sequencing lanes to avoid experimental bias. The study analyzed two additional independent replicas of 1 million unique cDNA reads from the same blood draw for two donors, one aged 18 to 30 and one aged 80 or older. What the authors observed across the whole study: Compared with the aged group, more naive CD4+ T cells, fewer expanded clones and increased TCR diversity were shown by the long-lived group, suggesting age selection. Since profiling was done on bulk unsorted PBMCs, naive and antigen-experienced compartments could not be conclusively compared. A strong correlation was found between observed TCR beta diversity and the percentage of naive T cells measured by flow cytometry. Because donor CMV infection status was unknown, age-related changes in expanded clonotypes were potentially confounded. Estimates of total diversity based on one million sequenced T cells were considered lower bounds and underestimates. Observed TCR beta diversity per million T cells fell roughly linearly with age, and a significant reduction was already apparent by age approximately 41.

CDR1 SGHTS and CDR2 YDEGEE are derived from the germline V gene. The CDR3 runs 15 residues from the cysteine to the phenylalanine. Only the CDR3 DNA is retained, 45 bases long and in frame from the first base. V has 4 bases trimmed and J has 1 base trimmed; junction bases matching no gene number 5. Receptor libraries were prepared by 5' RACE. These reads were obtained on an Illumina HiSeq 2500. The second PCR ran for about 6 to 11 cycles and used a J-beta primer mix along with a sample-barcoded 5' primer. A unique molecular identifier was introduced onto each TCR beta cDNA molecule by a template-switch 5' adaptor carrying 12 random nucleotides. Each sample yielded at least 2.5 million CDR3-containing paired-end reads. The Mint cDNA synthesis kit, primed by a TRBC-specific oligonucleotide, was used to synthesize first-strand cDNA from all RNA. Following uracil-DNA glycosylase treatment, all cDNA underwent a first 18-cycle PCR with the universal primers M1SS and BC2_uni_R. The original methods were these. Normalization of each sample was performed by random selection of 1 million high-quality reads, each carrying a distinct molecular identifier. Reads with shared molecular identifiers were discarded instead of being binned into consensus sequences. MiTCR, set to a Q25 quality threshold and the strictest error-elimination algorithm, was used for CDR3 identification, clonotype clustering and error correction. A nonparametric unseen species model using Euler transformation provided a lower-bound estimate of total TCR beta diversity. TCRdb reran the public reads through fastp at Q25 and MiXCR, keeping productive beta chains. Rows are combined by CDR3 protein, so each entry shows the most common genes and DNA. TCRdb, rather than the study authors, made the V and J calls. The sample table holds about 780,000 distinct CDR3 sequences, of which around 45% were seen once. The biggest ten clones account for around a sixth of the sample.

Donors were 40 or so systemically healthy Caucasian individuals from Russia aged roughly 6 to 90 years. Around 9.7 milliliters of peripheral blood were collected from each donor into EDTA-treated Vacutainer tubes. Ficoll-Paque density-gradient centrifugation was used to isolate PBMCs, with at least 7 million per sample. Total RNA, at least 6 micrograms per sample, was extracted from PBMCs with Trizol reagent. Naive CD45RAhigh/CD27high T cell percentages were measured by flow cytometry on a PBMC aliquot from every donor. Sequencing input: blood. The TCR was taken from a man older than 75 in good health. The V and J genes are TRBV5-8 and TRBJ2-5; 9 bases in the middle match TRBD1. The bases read TGTGCCAGCAGCCACAGGGGGCACCGCCAAGAGACCCAGTACTTC. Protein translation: CASSHRGHRQETQYF.